The 16 T cell receptor beta chains below come from one sample, sequenced in a study of blood T cell repertoires in COVID-19. Assay: immunoSEQ multiplex PCR; the TCRdb copy retains only in-frame clones and omits some. The data hold about 50,000 clones, with around 90% observed a single time. Sequencing input: peripheral blood. The receptors here all came from a human donor in a cohort sampled during active COVID-19.

J is TRBJ2-3 and V is TRBV10-1, with 8 bases matching TRBD2. Germline trimming cut 0 bases from V and 4 bases from J; bases unmatched to any gene: 3. Germline V CDR1 and CDR2: WNHNN, SYGVQD (reference sequence). The CDR3 has 15 residues. CDR3 in amino acids: CASSESRGGADTQYF. CDR3 nucleotide sequence: TGCGCCAGCAGTGAGTCACGGGGGGGCGCAGATACGCAGTATTTT.

The chain carries TRBV7-6 and TRBJ2-3, with TRBD2 matching 12 bases. The CDR3 length is 16 residues. With V trimmed by 1 base and J by 4 bases, 3 bases remained unmatched. Germline CDR1 SGHVS, CDR2 FNYEAQ. The CDR3 DNA reads as TGTGCCAGCAGCTTAGGCCTAGCGGGGGGGGCAGATACGCAGTATTTT. Translating it yields CASSLGLAGGADTQYF.

The chain carries TRBV2 and TRBJ2-1, with 14 bases aligning to TRBD2. Per the germline V gene, CDR1 is SNHLY and CDR2 is FYNNEI. The CDR3 extends over 17 amino acids. Trimming took 3 bases from V and 5 from J; bases not matched to a gene: 6. The CDR3 sequence: CASSDPKGLAGDNEQFF. The CDR3 DNA is TGTGCCAGCAGTGACCCTAAGGGACTAGCGGGGGACAATGAGCAGTTCTTC. The full variable domain, completed using reference TRBV2 and TRBJ2-1, is EPEVTQTPSHQVTQMGQEVILRCVPISNHLYFYWYRQILGQKVEFLVSFYNNEISEKSEIFDDQFSVERPDGSNFTLKIRSTKLEDSAMYFCASSDPKGLAGDNEQFFGPGTRLTVL.

The chain combines TRBV3-1 (or the pseudogene TRBV3-2) with TRBJ1-2; 7 bases are shared with TRBD1. This CDR3 comprises 15 residues. Germline CDR1 and CDR2: LGHDT and YNNKEL (reference sequence). V trimming: 1 base; J trimming: 7 bases; junction bases outside the gene matches: 9. In nucleotides, the CDR3 is TGTGCCAGCAGCCAAGCCCCGGGACAGTCTGCTGGCTACACCTTC. It specifies CASSQAPGQSAGYTF.

Written as DNA, the CDR3 is TGTGCCAGTACGTCTGCGGGGGGAACCTACGAGCAGTACTTC. Protein sequence: CASTSAGGTYEQYF. This sequence joins TRBV19 and TRBJ2-7, with 8 positions matching TRBD2. Trimming took 7 bases from V and 2 from J; bases not matched to a gene: 7. The CDR3 sequence is 14 residues long. Germline loops: CDR1 LNHDA, CDR2 SQIVND (reference sequence).

The chain uses TRBV19 and TRBJ2-3; no clear D gene. The length of the CDR3 is 13 residues. With 10 bases removed from V and 2 bases from J, the gap between germline ends came to 13 bases. Germline loops: CDR1 LNHDA, CDR2 SQIVND (reference sequence). The CDR3 loop reads CATQDWVTDTQYF. The CDR3 nucleotides are TGTGCCACCCAGGATTGGGTCACAGATACGCAGTATTTT.

This clone appeared once. V and J are TRBV7-9 and TRBJ1-1, with a weak D call TRBD1 (5 bases). Per the germline V gene, CDR1 is SEHNR and CDR2 is FQNEAQ (reference sequence). The germline V and J ends were trimmed by 5 bases and 5 bases, with 15 bases remaining between them. CDR3 size: 14 residues. CDR3 DNA sequence: TGTGCCAGCAGCCCACTTCAGGGAAGAACTGAAGCTTTCTTT. Its protein is CASSPLQGRTEAFF.

The chain combines TRBV2 with TRBJ2-7; D might be TRBD1 (5 bases). V was cut by 5 bases and J by 0 bases, with 11 bases left in between. The CDR3 totals 14 residues. Germline CDR1 and CDR2: SNHLY and FYNNEI. The CDR3 DNA reads as TGTGCCAGCAGTAGACAGTCGAGCTCCTACGAGCAGTACTTC. Translated: CASSRQSSSYEQYF.

The chain joins TRBV9 to TRBJ2-1; 11 bases match TRBD2. CDR3 length equals 18 residues. The germline gives CDR1 SGDLS, CDR2 YYNGEE. Losses at the gene ends were 0 bases for V and 2 bases for J; bases not matched to a gene: 7. CDR3 nucleotides: TGTGCCAGCAGCGTAGCATCTAGCGGGGGGCTGACCTACAATGAGCAGTTCTTC. Translation gives CASSVASSGGLTYNEQFF.

V gene TRBV7-9 combines with J gene TRBJ1-2; D call uncertain. This CDR3 has 16 residues. CDR1 is SEHNR and CDR2 is FQNEAQ in the germline V gene (reference sequence). Trimming stripped 1 base from V and 4 bases from J, with 16 bases between. The CDR3 coding sequence is TGTGCCAGCAGCTTAGGGTCTGCACTCACCTCCTATGGCTACACCTTC. Translating gives CASSLGSALTSYGYTF.

The chain joins TRBV9 to TRBJ2-1; 13 bases are shared with TRBD2. This CDR3 region has 15 residues. The germline CDR1 and CDR2 sequences are SGDLS and YYNGEE. V shed 4 bases and J 11 bases; nucleotides not matched to a gene: 9. The CDR3 sequence is CASSTLAGGQIQQFF. The CDR3 DNA reads as TGTGCCAGCAGCACACTAGCGGGGGGGCAAATCCAGCAGTTCTTC. The full variable domain, its missing parts supplied by reference TRBV9 and TRBJ2-1, is DSGVTQTPKHLITATGQRVTLRCSPRSGDLSVYWYQQSLDQGLQFLIQYYNGEERAKGNILERFSAQQFPDLHSELNLSSLELGDSALYFCASSTLAGGQIQQFFGPGTRLTVL.

CDR3 sequence (DNA): TGTGCCAGCAGCCCGGGACTAGCGGGGGCCACCACAGATACGCAGTATTTT. It encodes CASSPGLAGATTDTQYF. V is TRBV7-6 and J is TRBJ2-3; 14 bases agree with TRBD2. V was clipped by 5 bases and J by 2 bases; unmatched bases: 6. The germline gives CDR1 SGHVS, CDR2 FNYEAQ. The CDR3 runs to 17 residues.

The CDR3 DNA sequence: TGTGCCTGGAGCGACCTAGAGGTTCAGCGGCATTACGAGCAGTACTTC. Its protein product is CAWSDLEVQRHYEQYF. The chain carries TRBV30 and TRBJ2-7; the D gene is possibly TRBD2 (5 bases). Trimming left V 3 bases short and J 4 bases short, with 22 bases between. This CDR3 region has 16 residues. Looked up from germline, CDR1 is GTSNPN and CDR2 is SVGIG (reference sequence).

The chain links TRBV2 to TRBJ1-1, with D possibly being TRBD1 (6 bases). The CDR3 is 16 residues long. Germline CDR1 is SNHLY and CDR2 is FYNNEI. The V end lost 0 bases, the J end lost 5 bases, and 16 bases lay between the germline ends. Here the CDR3 reads CASSEALGGARTEAFF. CDR3 coding DNA: TGTGCCAGCAGTGAAGCGTTGGGGGGGGCGCGAACTGAAGCTTTCTTT.

The V call is TRBV19, the J call TRBJ1-2, with a tentative D call TRBD1 (6 bases). V was pared by 5 bases and J by 7 bases, with 20 bases between. CDR1 is LNHDA, CDR2 SQIVND, per germline (reference sequence). This CDR3 spans 15 amino acids. The CDR3 reads CASSPTGGHVRGYTF. The CDR3 bases are TGTGCCAGTAGTCCTACGGGGGGCCACGTGCGTGGCTACACCTTC.

The chain recombines TRBV18 with TRBJ1-4; the match to TRBD1 covers 7 bases. Germline V gene lookup returns CDR1 KGHSH and CDR2 LQKENI. Trimming took 0 bases from V and 2 from J; bases not matched to a gene: 6. This CDR3 spans 17 amino acids. CDR3 amino acids: CASSPPKGAKTNEKLFF. CDR3 DNA: TGTGCCAGCTCACCACCAAAGGGGGCGAAGACTAATGAAAAACTGTTTTTT.